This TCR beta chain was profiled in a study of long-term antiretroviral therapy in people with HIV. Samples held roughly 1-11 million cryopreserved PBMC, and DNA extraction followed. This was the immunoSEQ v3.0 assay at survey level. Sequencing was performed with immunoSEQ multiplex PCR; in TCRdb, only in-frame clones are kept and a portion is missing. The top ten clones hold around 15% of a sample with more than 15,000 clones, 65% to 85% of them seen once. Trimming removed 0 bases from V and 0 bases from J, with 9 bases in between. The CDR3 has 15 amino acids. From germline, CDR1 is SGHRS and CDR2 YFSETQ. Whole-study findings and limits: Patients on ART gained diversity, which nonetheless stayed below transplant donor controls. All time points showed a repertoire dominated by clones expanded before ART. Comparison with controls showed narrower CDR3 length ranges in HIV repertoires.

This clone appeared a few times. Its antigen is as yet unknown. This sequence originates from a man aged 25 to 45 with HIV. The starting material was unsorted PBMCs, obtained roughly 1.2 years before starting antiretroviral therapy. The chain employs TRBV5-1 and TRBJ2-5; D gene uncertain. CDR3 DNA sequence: TGCGCCAGCAGCTTGGCCGGCAGCAACCAAGAGACCCAGTACTTC. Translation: CASSLAGSNQETQYF.